The 5 T cell receptor beta chains presented below share a single source sample, sequenced in a study of blood T cell repertoires in COVID-19. Using immunoSEQ multiplex PCR, the repertoire was profiled, and TCRdb retains in-frame clones only, with some absent. The repertoire holds 190,000 or so clones, with 81% as singletons. The specimen was PBMCs or T cells enriched from blood (not recorded which). These receptors all stem from a man in his forties who had recovered from COVID-19.

This clone was detected once. The chain uses TRBV6-2 or TRBV6-3 and TRBJ1-2, with D possibly being TRBD1 (6 bases). CDR1 and CDR2 from the germline V gene are MNHEY and SVGEGT. V lost 6 bases and J lost 5, with 16 bases in between. The CDR3 is 14 residues long. The CDR3 DNA is TGTGCCAGCAGCTATGCAGGGGAAGCTTATGGCTACACCTTC. Translation: CASSYAGEAYGYTF.

V and J are TRBV2 and TRBJ1-4; no reliable D call. The V gene's germline CDR1 is SNHLY and CDR2 FYNNEI. This CDR3 has 15 amino acids. The V gene lost 5 bases and the J gene lost 0 bases, with 10 bases spanning the gap. The CDR3 coding sequence is TGTGCCAGCAGTAGAATAGATGCAACTAATGAAAAACTGTTTTTT. This codes for CASSRIDATNEKLFF.

This clone was observed once. The chain combines TRBV30 with TRBJ1-5; TRBD1 is a possible D gene (5 bases). With 2 bases removed from V and 2 bases from J, the gap between germline ends came to 10 bases. The germline V gene has CDR1 GTSNPN and CDR2 SVGIG (reference sequence). The CDR3 sequence is 14 residues long. The CDR3 here is CAWSFTGGNQPQHF. CDR3 DNA sequence: TGTGCCTGGAGTTTTACGGGGGGCAATCAGCCCCAGCATTTT.

The rearrangement uses TRBV6-5 and TRBJ2-1; tentatively, D is TRBD1 (6 bases). The CDR3 spans 13 residues. CDR1 is MNHEY and CDR2 is SVGAGI in the germline V gene. V was pared by 8 bases and J by 7 bases, with 15 bases between. The CDR3 region is CASVVRDINEQFF. The CDR3 coding sequence is TGTGCCAGCGTTGTCAGGGACATTAATGAGCAGTTCTTC.

This clone was seen only a few times. The chain joins TRBV5-1 to TRBJ1-1; D possibly corresponds to TRBD1 (6 bases). Trimming removed 2 bases from V and 2 bases from J, with 10 bases in between. There are 14 residues in the CDR3. Germline assignment: CDR1 SGHRS and CDR2 YFSETQ. CDR3 in amino acids: CASSFGTINTEAFF. CDR3 sequence (DNA): TGCGCCAGCAGCTTCGGGACAATTAACACTGAAGCTTTCTTT.